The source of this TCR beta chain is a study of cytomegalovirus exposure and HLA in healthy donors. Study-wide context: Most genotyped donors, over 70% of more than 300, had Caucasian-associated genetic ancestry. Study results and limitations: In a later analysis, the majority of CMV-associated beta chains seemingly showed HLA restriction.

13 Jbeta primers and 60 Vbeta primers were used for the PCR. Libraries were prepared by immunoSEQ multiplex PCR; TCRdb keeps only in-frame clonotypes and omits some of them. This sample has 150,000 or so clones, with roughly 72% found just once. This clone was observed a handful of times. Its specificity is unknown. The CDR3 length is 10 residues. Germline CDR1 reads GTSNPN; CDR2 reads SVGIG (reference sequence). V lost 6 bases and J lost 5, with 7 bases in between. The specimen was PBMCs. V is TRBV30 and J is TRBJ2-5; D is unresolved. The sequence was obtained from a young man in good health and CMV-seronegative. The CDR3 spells CACESETQYF. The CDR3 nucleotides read TGTGCCTGCGAGTCGGAGACCCAGTACTTC.